A single sample is the source of the 21 T cell receptor delta chains below, sequenced in a study of γδ T cells in repeated Plasmodium falciparum infection. TCRdb redid the clone calls on the multiplex PCR reads with CATT. The repertoire holds about 48,000 delta-chain clones, with 1.6% as singletons. Vgamma9/Vdelta2+ and Vdelta2-negative gammadelta T cells were flow-sorted from PBMC for bulk sequencing. The sample comprised gamma-delta T cells from blood. Every receptor here comes from a pool of human donors (malaria-infected and uninfected, not separated).

This clone has only a few counts. The mismatch at residue 9 between this DNA's translation and the TCRdb protein of a much larger clone likely reflects a read error; the protein shown is translated from the DNA. The CDR3 here is CALSPLSWESPGWYTDKLIF. CDR3 nucleotide sequence: TGTGCTCTTAGCCCCTTGTCCTGGGAGTCCCCCGGTTGGTACACCGATAAACTCATCTTT. The chain joins TRDV1 to TRDJ1; a weak D match, TRDD3 (5 bases). In the absence of a J gene in TCRdb, the DNA was matched to germline to assign it here. CDR3 size: 20 residues. Trimming cost V 8 bases and J 0 bases, with 31 bases left between them. Germline CDR1 is TSWWSYY and CDR2 is QGS.

This clone was observed a handful of times. A far larger clone is one base from this, pointing to a likely read error. Different DNA sequences within this sample yield the same CDR3. The rearrangement uses TRDV1 and TRDJ1; TRDD3 agrees at 7 bases. TCRdb records no J gene; here it was assigned by comparing the DNA to germline. V gave up 3 bases and J gave up 0 bases; unmatched junction bases: 7. The CDR3 contains 16 residues. In germline, CDR1 is TSWWSYY, CDR2 QGS. The CDR3, as DNA: TGTGCTCTTGGGGAGGCCCGGCTGGGGGACACCGATAAACTCATCTTT. It encodes CALGEARLGDTDKLIF.

In its sample, this clone was seen a few times. This likely came from a read error, as a far larger clone is one base away. This same CDR3 is encoded by further DNA sequences in the sample. The genes are TRDV1 and TRDJ2; TRDD2 is a possible D gene (5 bases). The J gene, left out of TCRdb, was set here by checking the DNA against germline. Looked up from germline, CDR1 is TSWWSYY and CDR2 is QGS. The CDR3 covers 16 residues. V was cut by 1 base and J by 3 bases, with 12 bases left in between. CDR3 in amino acids: CALGERITLLTAQLFF. In DNA form, the CDR3 reads TGTGCTCTTGGGGAACGGATCACCCTTCTGACAGCACAACTCTTCTTT.

With regard to this clone: One base separates it from a far larger clone, so it is likely a read error. Other DNA sequences from this sample encode an identical CDR3 as well. The V and J genes are TRDV1 and TRDJ1; a possible D gene is TRDD3 (6 bases). Here the J gene was assigned by germline matching of the DNA, as TCRdb has none. This CDR3 has 21 amino acids. Trimming took 4 bases from V and 3 from J, leaving 33 bases between them. Looked up from germline, CDR1 is TSWWSYY and CDR2 is QGS. The CDR3 nucleotides read TGTGCTCTTGGGGGCCTGAGTCCCGCTGTGGGGGTCCCACTAGGGGCCGATAAACTCATCTTT. Translating it yields CALGGLSPAVGVPLGADKLIF.

This clone was recorded a few times. The protein recorded in TCRdb matches a much larger clone and deviates from this DNA's translation at residue 12, suggesting a read error; the protein here is obtained by translating the DNA. This rearrangement joins TRDV1 to TRDJ1; D is unresolved. Here the J gene was assigned by germline matching of the DNA, as TCRdb has none. The CDR3 consists of 16 residues. The germline V gene has CDR1 TSWWSYY and CDR2 QGS. Here the CDR3 DNA reads TGTGCTCTTGGGGGCCGCTCCGCTTTCCACACCGGTAAACTCATCTTT. It encodes CALGGRSAFHTGKLIF.

By its share, this clone is large. At the DNA level, this CDR3 is encoded by other sequences in the same sample as well. The genes are TRDV1 and TRDJ1; 8 nucleotides match TRDD3. The CDR3 loop spans 21 amino acids. Losses at the gene ends were 1 base for V and 2 bases for J; bases not matched to a gene: 21. In germline, CDR1 is TSWWSYY, CDR2 QGS. The CDR3, as DNA: TGTGCTCTTGGGGAACATATGGCGGCCTACTGGGGGGCCCGGTGGACCGATAAACTCATCTTT. This gives the protein CALGEHMAAYWGARWTDKLIF.

At least ten counts were recorded for this clone. The V gene is TRDV1, the J gene TRDJ1; 10 nucleotides line up with TRDD3. Germline CDR1 reads TSWWSYY; CDR2 reads QGS. The CDR3 length is 15 residues. Trimming cost V 9 bases and J 7 bases; bases outside gene matches: 14. Here the CDR3 DNA reads TGTGCTCTGGTCCCACCCGGGGGATACGACCGTAAACTCATCTTT. This translates into CALVPPGGYDRKLIF.

This clone has just a few counts. The TCRdb record carries a much larger clone's protein, which differs from this DNA's translation at residue 5; a read error is the likely cause, and the protein listed here is the DNA translation. V and J are TRDV2 and TRDJ1; 11 bases fit TRDD3. The J gene, absent from TCRdb, was called here by matching the DNA to germline. V was pared by 6 bases and J by 2 bases, with 28 bases of the junction left unmatched. In germline, CDR1 is GEAIGNYY, CDR2 EKD. The length of the CDR3 is 22 residues. The CDR3 region is CACWQPTSSRSTGGYFTDKLIF. CDR3 DNA: TGTGCCTGTTGGCAACCTACGTCTTCTAGGTCTACTGGGGGATATTTTACCGATAAACTCATCTTT.

Concerning this clone: The TCRdb record carries a much larger clone's protein, which differs from this DNA's translation at residue 14; a read error is the likely cause, and the protein listed here is the DNA translation. This chain links TRDV3 with TRDJ1; 8 bases map to TRDD2. V was pared by 3 bases and J by 0 bases, with 27 bases of the junction left unmatched. The CDR3 spans 21 residues. Germline CDR1 TVYSNPD, CDR2 GDNSRS (reference sequence). The CDR3 here is CAFPSYPPWGPSLGYTDKLIF. The CDR3 bases are TGTGCCTTCCCTTCCTATCCTCCTTGGGGGCCCTCTTTGGGGTACACCGATAAACTCATCTTT.

Details on this clone: The protein recorded in TCRdb matches a much larger clone and deviates from this DNA's translation at residue 3, suggesting a read error; the protein here is obtained by translating the DNA. The chain carries TRDV2 and TRDJ1; D may be TRDD3 (6 bases). The J gene, left out of TCRdb, was set here by checking the DNA against germline. Germline CDR1 is GEAIGNYY and CDR2 is EKD. The CDR3 sequence is 16 residues long. CDR3: CASDTVGGRYTDKLIF. Here the CDR3 DNA reads TGTGCCAGTGACACCGTTGGGGGCCGCTACACCGATAAACTCATCTTT.

This clone was picked up many times. The protein held in TCRdb is that of a much larger clone and does not match this DNA's translation at residue 11, likely because of a read error; the protein shown is translated from the DNA. This rearrangement joins TRDV3 to TRDJ1; no clear D gene. Germline loops: CDR1 TVYSNPD, CDR2 GDNSRS (reference sequence). This CDR3 comprises 13 residues. CDR3 in amino acids: CAFSGLSANKPIF. The CDR3 DNA sequence: TGTGCCTTTTCCGGCCTTTCCGCGAATAAACCCATCTTT.

This clone showed up just a few times. Translating this DNA gives a protein that differs at residue 13 from the TCRdb one, which belongs to a much larger clone; a read error is likely, and the protein shown is this translation. The V gene corresponds to TRDV1; no J gene was called; TRDD3, the D gene given by the table, was not confirmed from the DNA. Per germline, CDR1 TSWWSYY and CDR2 QGS. The CDR3 sequence is 15 residues long. This CDR3 is CALGGPIRVTDKPIF. In DNA, the CDR3 is TGTGCTCTTGGGGGGCCGATCCGGGTTACCGATAAACCCATCTTT.

This clone was found many times. TCRdb attributes to this sequence the protein of a much larger clone, which differs from the DNA translation at residue 9; a read error is likely, and the protein displayed is translated from the DNA. The V call is TRDV1, the J call TRDJ1; 7 nucleotides agree with TRDD2. CDR1 is TSWWSYY and CDR2 is QGS in the germline V gene. Trimming at V came to 4 bases and at J to 0 bases, leaving 11 bases not matched to a gene. This CDR3 is 17 amino acids long. The CDR3 region is CALGAAFLSAHTDKLIF. The CDR3 DNA reads as TGTGCTCTTGGGGCGGCCTTCCTTTCCGCACACACCGATAAACTCATCTTT.

By share, this clone ranks as medium-sized (0.01 to 0.1%). The identical CDR3 is also encoded by other nucleotide sequences in the sample. V usage is TRDV1 and J usage is TRDJ1; 10 nucleotides align to TRDD3. This CDR3 is built from 17 residues. The germline CDR1 and CDR2 sequences are TSWWSYY and QGS. Trimming cost V 2 bases and J 5 bases; bases outside gene matches: 11. The CDR3 is CALGEGVGGYDRDKLIF. In DNA, the CDR3 is TGTGCTCTTGGGGAAGGAGTAGGGGGATACGATAGAGATAAACTCATCTTT.

As to this clone: Given a far larger clone just one base away, this is likely a sequencing read error. Other nucleotide sequences from this sample produce the same CDR3. The chain recombines TRDV1 with TRDJ1, with 11 bases that match TRDD3. The CDR3 extends over 26 amino acids. Per the germline V gene, CDR1 is TSWWSYY and CDR2 is QGS. CDR3 DNA sequence: TGTGCTCTTGGGGAACTGGTCCCAATCCTTCTCTTACTGGGGGATAATGAGGGTGCGGGCACCGACAAACTCATCTTT. Translating gives CALGELVPILLLLGDNEGAGTDKLIF.

Comment on this clone: It differs at one base from a far larger clone, so likely a read error. Other DNA sequences of this sample code for an identical CDR3. The rearrangement uses TRDV1 and TRDJ1, with D tentatively TRDD3 (5 bases). Since TCRdb gives no J gene, matching the DNA to germline was used here to assign it. Germline V CDR1 and CDR2: TSWWSYY, QGS. Trimming left V 8 bases short and J 2 bases short, with 21 bases between. The CDR3 is 16 amino acids. The CDR3 DNA sequence: TGTGCTCTTATCCCTCCCCAGTACTGGAGGACCGATAAACTCATCTTT. Protein product: CALIPPQYWRTDKLIF.

In the case of this clone: A far larger clone is one nucleotide away, so this likely arose from a read error. The V gene call reads TRDV1; no J gene was called. Germline V CDR1 and CDR2: TSWWSYY, QGS. CDR3 length: 15 residues. CDR3 in DNA: TGTGCTCTTGGGAACAGGGTGCTGGCAACCGATAAACTCATCTTC. The encoded protein is CALGNRVLATDKLIF.

A few counts support this clone. The protein given by TCRdb reflects a much larger clone and differs at residue 15 from this DNA's translation, likely from a read error; the protein shown is the DNA's translation. The chain carries TRDV3 and TRDJ1; 11 nucleotides align to TRDD3. TCRdb offers no J gene call, so here the DNA was matched to germline to obtain one. Trimming removed 4 bases from V and 6 bases from J; junction bases left unmatched: 25. Per germline, CDR1 TVYSNPD and CDR2 GDNSRS (reference sequence). This CDR3 spans 19 amino acids. The CDR3: CAYSAFLLLGDIGANKLIF. In DNA form, the CDR3 reads TGTGCCTACTCGGCCTTCCTTTTACTGGGGGATATTGGGGCCAATAAACTCATCTTT.

This clone is classed as medium-sized. The chain uses TRDV2 and TRDJ1, with no clear D. CDR3 length equals 14 residues. V dropped 6 bases and J dropped 2 bases, with 15 bases sitting between them. The germline CDR1 and CDR2 sequences are GEAIGNYY and EKD. CDR3 residues: CACTIIPKTDKLIF. CDR3 nucleotides: TGTGCCTGTACGATTATACCCAAAACCGATAAACTCATCTTT.

This clone was seen repeatedly, ten times or more. A much larger clonotype is one base distant, so this may be a read error. The identical CDR3 is also encoded by other nucleotide sequences in the sample. The gene calls are TRDV2 and TRDJ1; 10 bases align to TRDD3. J was trimmed by 2 bases and V by 2 bases; bases with no gene match: 13. The CDR3 covers 18 residues. Germline lookup yields CDR1 GEAIGNYY and CDR2 EKD. In DNA form, the CDR3 reads TGTGCCTGTGACAAGGGGGATACGGCCACATCACAGACCGATAAACTCATCTTT. It encodes CACDKGDTATSQTDKLIF.

Only a few counts were recorded for this clone. The mismatch at residue 9 between this DNA's translation and the TCRdb protein of a much larger clone likely reflects a read error; the protein shown is translated from the DNA. The chain is built from TRDV1 and TRDJ2; no reliable D call. Assignment of the J gene here rests on matching the DNA to germline, because TCRdb gives none. The V end lost 4 bases, the J end lost 3 bases, and 24 bases lay between the germline ends. This CDR3 spans 19 amino acids. Looked up from germline, CDR1 is TSWWSYY and CDR2 is QGS. This CDR3 reads CALGGLRACTLTLTAQLFF. CDR3 DNA: TGTGCTCTTGGGGGGCTACGAGCCTGCACCCTAACCCTGACAGCACAACTCTTCTTT.